This T cell receptor (beta chain) was recovered during a study of blood T cells in healthy people across ages. CDR3 length: 14 amino acids. Per germline, CDR1 KGHSH and CDR2 LQKENI. The J segment lost 3 bases and the V segment lost 6 bases, leaving 6 bases of the junction unmatched. The use of a sample-barcoded 5' primer and a J-beta primer mix characterized a second PCR of roughly 6 to 12 cycles. A single record per CDR3 protein comes from TCRdb applying MiXCR to the 5' RACE reads. The sample consists of 750,000 to 850,000 distinct CDR3 sequences, roughly 25% of them appearing once. These data also featured in a second study, about T cells of mothers and their children.

The J gene is TRBJ1-2, the V gene TRBV18; 8 nucleotides agree with TRBD1. This sequence was found in a boy younger than 18 in good health. The sample consisted of blood. The CDR3 spells CASSQGQGDYGYTF. DNA of the CDR3: TGTGCCAGCTCCCAAGGACAGGGTGACTATGGCTACACCTTC.